This T cell receptor (beta chain) was captured by sequencing in a study of cytomegalovirus exposure and HLA in healthy donors. A note on this clone: Its cognate antigen is unknown.

Nominally healthy donors provided the samples, though records likely missed some immune exposures. Both 60 Vbeta primers and 13 Jbeta primers went into the PCR. Method: immunoSEQ multiplex PCR; TCRdb's copy keeps in-frame clones and lacks some. The table shows 130,000 to 150,000 clones, with roughly 80% occurring only once. Germline lookup yields CDR1 SGHDT and CDR2 YYEEEE. Trimming removed 0 bases at V and 5 bases at J, with 5 bases between. The CDR3 consists of 12 residues. Findings of the study overall: Most TCR sequences were uncommon, yet certain public TCRs appeared in many donors. In a later analysis, a genetic analysis reported fewer productive-TCR N-insertions in an Asian-associated ancestry cluster than the cohort average.

Specimen: PBMCs. The genes are TRBV5-6 and TRBJ1-2; no clear D. This TCR was sampled from a female donor in good health and CMV-seronegative. The CDR3, as DNA: TGTGCCAGCAGCTTGGCGGTTTATGGCTACACCTTC. Amino acids: CASSLAVYGYTF.